The 17 T cell receptor beta chains listed next were all sequenced from one sample in a study of blood T cell repertoires in COVID-19. The assay was immunoSEQ multiplex PCR, and TCRdb's table has in-frame clones only and misses some. The sample consists of about 170,000 clones, roughly 84% of them appearing once. Sequencing was carried out using peripheral blood. The receptor set was obtained from a man between 70 and 80 years old with active or convalescent COVID-19.

V usage is TRBV7-2 and J usage is TRBJ1-2, with a tentative D call TRBD1 (5 bases). V lost 10 bases and J 4 bases, leaving 16 bases between the germline ends. The CDR3 runs to 13 residues. Germline V gene sequence: CDR1 SGHTA, CDR2 FQGNSA. The CDR3 reads CATALGVPYGYTF. Here the CDR3 DNA reads TGTGCCACCGCCTTAGGGGTCCCCTATGGCTACACCTTC.

This clone was detected only once. The chain joins TRBV5-1 to TRBJ2-3, with a weak D call TRBD1 (6 bases). Germline CDR1 and CDR2: SGHRS and YFSETQ. Trimming removed 4 bases at V and 0 bases at J, with 12 bases between. The CDR3 covers 15 residues. CDR3 sequence reads: CASSQGQFSTDTQYF. The CDR3, as DNA: TGCGCCAGCAGCCAAGGACAGTTTAGCACAGATACGCAGTATTTT.

The chain combines TRBV29-1 with TRBJ2-1; TRBD1 matches 9 bases. Trimming at V came to 4 bases and at J to 5 bases, leaving 3 bases not matched to a gene. The CDR3 runs 13 residues. The germline V gene encodes CDR1 SQVTM and CDR2 ANQGSEA. The CDR3, as DNA: TGCAGCGTTGTGGACAGGGGCGACAATGAGCAGTTCTTC. Protein: CSVVDRGDNEQFF.

This chain links TRBV19 with TRBJ2-6, with unresolved D. Deletions cut 7 bases from V and 1 base from J, with 20 bases between. The V gene's germline CDR1 is LNHDA and CDR2 SQIVND (reference sequence). The CDR3 runs to 18 residues. This CDR3 is CASNQFLGMSSGANVLTF. The CDR3 DNA is TGTGCCAGTAATCAGTTTTTGGGCATGAGTTCTGGGGCCAACGTCCTGACTTTC.

The gene calls are TRBV5-5 and TRBJ1-5; the match to TRBD1 covers 9 bases. Unmatched junction bases numbered 5, after V lost 3 bases and J lost 4 bases. The CDR3 spans 15 residues. The germline V gene encodes CDR1 SGHKS and CDR2 YYEKEE (reference sequence). CDR3 nucleotide sequence: TGTGCCAGCAGCTGGACCGGGACAGGGAATCAGCCCCAGCATTTT. This translates into CASSWTGTGNQPQHF.

This chain connects TRBV19 to TRBJ1-4, with D possibly TRBD1 on 6 matching bases. V was clipped by 5 bases and J by 4 bases, with 14 bases between them. The CDR3 totals 15 residues. CDR1 is LNHDA, CDR2 SQIVND, per germline (reference sequence). The CDR3 region is CASSGTGNGNEKLFF. The CDR3 nucleotides read TGTGCCAGTAGTGGTACAGGGAACGGTAATGAAAAACTGTTTTTT.

V is TRBV24-1 and J is TRBJ1-2; 7 bases map to TRBD1. The CDR3 has 15 residues. In germline, CDR1 is KGHDR, CDR2 SFDVKD. J lost 3 bases, V lost 4 bases, and 7 bases had no gene match. DNA of the CDR3: TGTGCCACCAGTGAGTCGACAGGGCCCCACTATGGCTACACCTTC. It is translated as CATSESTGPHYGYTF.

This clone has just one count. This chain joins TRBV7-2 and TRBJ1-4; weak D call: TRBD1 (5 bases). This CDR3 has 13 amino acids. Trimming cost V 4 bases and J 7 bases, with 10 bases left between them. The germline CDR1 and CDR2 sequences are SGHTA and FQGNSA. CDR3 DNA: TGTGCCAGCAGCTGGGGGGGGGTTGAAAAACTGTTTTTT. Its translation is CASSWGGVEKLFF.

This clone was seen more than once but under ten times. The J gene is TRBJ2-6, the V gene TRBV7-2, with TRBD2 matching 7 bases. Germline values: CDR1 SGHTA, CDR2 FQGNSA. The CDR3 sequence is 17 residues long. Losses at the gene ends were 3 bases for V and 2 bases for J; bases not matched to a gene: 7. The CDR3 sequence: CASSFLRGETGANVLTF. The CDR3, as DNA: TGTGCCAGCAGCTTCCTACGGGGGGAGACTGGGGCCAACGTCCTGACTTTC.

The chain couples TRBV28 to TRBJ2-3, with D maybe TRBD2 (6 bases). V shed 6 bases and J shed 2 bases, with 21 bases lying between them. This CDR3 has 17 residues. CDR1 MDHEN and CDR2 SYDVKM come from the germline V gene. The CDR3: CASSGTGLPDPTDTQYF. CDR3 coding DNA: TGTGCCAGCAGCGGTACGGGACTCCCAGATCCCACAGATACGCAGTATTTT.

The chain combines TRBV25-1 with TRBJ2-2; D remains ambiguous. Germline CDR1 reads MGHDK; CDR2 reads SYGVNS. V gave up 4 bases and J gave up 7 bases, with 10 bases separating them. The length of the CDR3 is 13 residues. The CDR3 region is CASSGSSVGELFF. The DNA of the CDR3 is TGTGCCAGCAGTGGGTCTAGTGTCGGGGAGCTGTTTTTT.

The V call is TRBV27, the J call TRBJ2-1, with 14 positions matching TRBD2. The CDR3 runs 16 residues. Per the germline V gene, CDR1 is MNHEY and CDR2 is SMNVEV (reference sequence). The V gene end was trimmed by 6 bases and the J gene end by 6 bases; junction bases not matched to a gene: 7. CDR3 sequence (DNA): TGTGCCAGCAGGGGACTAGCGGGAGCTGGGGCCAATGAGCAGTTCTTC. This encodes CASRGLAGAGANEQFF.

This chain links TRBV29-1 with TRBJ2-2; 8 bases are shared with TRBD2. With 7 bases clipped from V and 0 bases from J, the junction kept 22 bases outside the gene matches. This CDR3 has 20 amino acids. The germline gives CDR1 SQVTM, CDR2 ANQGSEA. The CDR3 region has the DNA TGCAGCGCCATGAGAGGGCCCTTCGCGGGGGGCCGATCGAACACCGGGGAGCTGTTTTTT. It yields the protein CSAMRGPFAGGRSNTGELFF.

The chain combines TRBV27 with TRBJ1-5, with D maybe TRBD1 (5 bases). This CDR3 is built from 16 residues. V lost 2 bases to trimming and J lost 4 bases, with 15 bases between them. Per the germline V gene, CDR1 is MNHEY and CDR2 is SMNVEV (reference sequence). The CDR3 loop is CASSLGTGSSNQPQHF. The CDR3 bases are TGTGCCAGCAGTTTAGGAACAGGTTCTTCTAATCAGCCCCAGCATTTT.

The V call is TRBV5-5, the J call TRBJ1-1; no definite D call. Trimming removed 2 bases from V and 0 bases from J, with 11 bases in between. From germline, CDR1 is SGHKS and CDR2 YYEKEE (reference sequence). The CDR3 sequence is 15 residues long. DNA of the CDR3: TGTGCCAGCAGCTTACCCGGACTCTTGAACACTGAAGCTTTCTTT. It specifies CASSLPGLLNTEAFF. Supplemented by reference TRBV5-5 and TRBJ1-1, the full variable domain reads DAGVTQSPTHLIKTRGQQVTLRCSPISGHKSVSWYQQVLGQGPQFIFQYYEKEERGRGNFPDRFSARQFPNYSSELNVNALLLGDSALYLCASSLPGLLNTEAFFGQGTRLTVV.

The V call is TRBV3-1 (or the pseudogene TRBV3-2), the J call TRBJ2-1, with D possibly TRBD2 on 5 matching bases. The germline V gene has CDR1 LGHDT and CDR2 YNNKEL (reference sequence). V gave up 3 bases and J gave up 12 bases, with 15 bases separating them. The CDR3 extends over 13 amino acids. The CDR3 loop reads CASSHGLSAGQFF. CDR3 sequence (DNA): TGTGCCAGCAGCCACGGACTCTCCGCGGGGCAGTTCTTC.

CDR3 in DNA: TGTGCCAGCACCCGGGGGGTAAACTATGGCTACACCTTC. It yields the protein CASTRGVNYGYTF. V and J are TRBV11-2 and TRBJ1-2; D perhaps matches TRBD1 (5 bases). The CDR3 extends over 13 amino acids. V dropped 7 bases and J dropped 2 bases, with 11 bases sitting between them. Germline V CDR1 and CDR2: SGHAT, FQNNGV.